The source of this T cell receptor beta chain is a study of cytomegalovirus exposure and HLA in healthy donors. Study-level points and caveats: CMV serostatus alone was available as immune exposure information. The authors listed around 150 TCR beta chains as cytomegalovirus-associated. Differences between HLA loci emerged in a later analysis of TCR association rates, with DRB1 most and HLA-C fewest.

Researchers ran the PCR with 60 Vbeta and 13 Jbeta primers. Method: immunoSEQ multiplex PCR; TCRdb's copy keeps in-frame clones and lacks some. The top ten clones hold over 2% of a sample with some 150,000 clones, roughly three quarters of them seen once. The germline V gene encodes CDR1 MNHEY and CDR2 SMNVEV (reference sequence). The V segment lost 3 bases and the J segment 0 bases; nucleotides outside the gene matches: 7. The CDR3 totals 17 residues. With respect to this clone: Its target is not known.

The V call is TRBV27, the J call TRBJ2-2; 7 bases fit TRBD1. The sequenced sample was PBMCs. The TCR comes from a woman aged 50 to 60 in good health and CMV-seronegative. The CDR3 is CASSFRRDRPNTGELFF. The DNA of the CDR3 is TGTGCCAGCAGTTTCCGCCGGGACAGACCGAACACCGGGGAGCTGTTTTTT.